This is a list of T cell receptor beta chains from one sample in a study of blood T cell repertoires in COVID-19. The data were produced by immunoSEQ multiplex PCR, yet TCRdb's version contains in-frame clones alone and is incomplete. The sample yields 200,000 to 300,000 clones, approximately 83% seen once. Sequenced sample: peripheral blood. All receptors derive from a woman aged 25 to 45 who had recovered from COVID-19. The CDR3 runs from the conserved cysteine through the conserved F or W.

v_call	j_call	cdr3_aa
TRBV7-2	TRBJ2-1	CASSLGGTTDNEQFF
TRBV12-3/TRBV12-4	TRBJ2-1	CASSILAPGEQFF
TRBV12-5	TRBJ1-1	CASGLGGRNTEAFF
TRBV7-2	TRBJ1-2	CASSLGGSSSKWGYTF
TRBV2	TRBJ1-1	CASSRTALNTEAFF
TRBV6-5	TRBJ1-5	CASSYATGEDNQPQHF
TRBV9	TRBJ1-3	CASSPSGNTIYF
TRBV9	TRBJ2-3	CASSKGVWEGDTQYF
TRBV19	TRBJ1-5	CASSIDSQLLRPQHF
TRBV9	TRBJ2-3	CASSDRAGWADTQYF
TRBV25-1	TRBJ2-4	CASGRGGIQYF
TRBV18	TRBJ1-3	CASTQGSSGNTIYF
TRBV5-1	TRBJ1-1	CASSLRDREGRNTEAFF
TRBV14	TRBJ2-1	CASSQVSSEQFF
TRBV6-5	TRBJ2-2	CASRETGELFF
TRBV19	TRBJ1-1	CASSEGAYTEAFF
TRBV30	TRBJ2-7	CAWSEYRTYEQYF
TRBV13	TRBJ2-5	CASSLGGSGEPQETQYF
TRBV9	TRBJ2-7	CASSVVGLAGNEQYF
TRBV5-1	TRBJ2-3	CASSWGQVQPTDTQYF
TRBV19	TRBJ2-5	CASSPPVNRGEETQYF
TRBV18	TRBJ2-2	CASSPVILAIIGELFF
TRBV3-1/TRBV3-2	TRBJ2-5	CASSSREGGTGTQYF
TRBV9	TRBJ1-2	CASSVAEGGDYGYTF
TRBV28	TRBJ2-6	CASSWIGELSGANVLTF
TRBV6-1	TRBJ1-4	CASSEFAGFEKLFF
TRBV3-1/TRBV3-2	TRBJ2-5	CASSQASGVRETQYF
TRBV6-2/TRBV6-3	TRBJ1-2	CASSSTRVWDGYTF
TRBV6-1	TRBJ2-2	CASSGHRVVRAGELFF
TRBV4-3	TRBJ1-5	CASSQDGSGHQPQHF
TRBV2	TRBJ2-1	CASSRRSNEQFF
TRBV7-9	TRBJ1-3	CASSLLPDTIYF
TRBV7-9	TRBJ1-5	CASSLGRGWSNQPQHF
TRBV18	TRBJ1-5	CASSDSKGNFNQPQHF
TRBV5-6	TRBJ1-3	CASSFLGNTIYF
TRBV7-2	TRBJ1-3	CASSSRQGHSGNTIYF
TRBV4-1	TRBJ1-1	CASSLTTGAEAFF
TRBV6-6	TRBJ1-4	CASSYSGQGANEKLFF
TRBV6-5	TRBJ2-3	CASASSGLTDTQYF
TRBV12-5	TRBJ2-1	CASGYQGNEQFF
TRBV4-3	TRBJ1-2	CASSQEVSGGVGGYTF